The clone carrying this TCR beta chain was seen at least ten times. Its specificity is not known. From the reads, TCRdb called clonotypes with MiXCR, one entry per CDR3 protein. The sample has approximately 910,000 distinct CDR3 sequences, roughly 30% seen once; the top ten hold about an eighth. The record originates from a study of T cell repertoires in cytomegalovirus infection. V lost 0 bases and J lost 4; bases outside the gene matches: 10. Germline CDR1 and CDR2: MGHRA and YSYEKL. The CDR3 has 18 amino acids. This material consisted of cultured CD8+ T cells from PBMCs, taken from culture after CMV antigen stimulation. V gene TRBV4-1 combines with J gene TRBJ2-1; TRBD2 aligns across 9 bases. The TCR was taken from a human donor in good health (CMV status not recorded). Some clones in this sample may be carry-over from other donors' samples. CDR3 DNA: TGCGCCAGCAGCCAAGATTATAGCGGGGGTCCCTATTACAATGAGCAGTTCTTC. It is translated as CASSQDYSGGPYYNEQFF.